This T cell receptor (beta chain) was identified in a study of a mutant IDH1 vaccine in newly diagnosed glioma. The wider study: Patients' prior therapy spanned radiotherapy, temozolomide, or both; most underwent both.

Time point: week 5, during vaccination. Vaccination comprised doses that each held 300 ug of mutant IDH1 20-mer peptide, plus topical imiquimod. Details on this clone: Its target is unknown.

Trimming removed 2 bases from V and 1 base from J; junction bases left unmatched: 6. The V gene's germline CDR1 is SQVTM and CDR2 ANQGSEA. The CDR3 sequence is 15 residues long. Assay used: immunoSEQ multiplex PCR; TCRdb lists only in-frame clones, some missing. Of around 52,000 clones in the sample, more than 80% were seen once. Sequences were derived from PBMCs, sampled from a glioma patient whose treatment included an IDH1 peptide vaccine. The chain carries TRBV29-1 and TRBJ2-3, with 7 nucleotides matching TRBD2. The source is a woman in her 40s with glioma. CDR3 nucleotide sequence: TGCAGCGTTGAATGGACTGCGGGGGGCACAGATACGCAGTATTTT. Its translation: CSVEWTAGGTDTQYF.